This T cell receptor (beta chain) was obtained from a study of blood T cell repertoires in COVID-19. Study at large: The origin of the acute and convalescent COVID-19 samples was the United States, Italy and Spain. T cells, B-cell-depleted T cells, or PBMCs supplied cDNA or gDNA.

CDR1 MNHEY and CDR2 SMNVEV come from the germline V gene (reference sequence). V lost 4 bases and J lost 7; bases outside the gene matches: 6. This CDR3 has 15 amino acids. Profiled with immunoSEQ multiplex PCR; TCRdb holds only in-frame clones, not every one. The repertoire holds 200,000 to 300,000 clones, with around 90% as singletons. This chain uses TRBV27 with TRBJ1-5, with 11 bases identical to TRBD1. This receptor was taken from a man aged 30-40 years with COVID-19, enrolled during active disease. Sequencing used peripheral blood. DNA of the CDR3: TGTGCCAGCAGTTCCTTGGGACAGGGGGAACAGCCCCAGCATTTT. Translated, it gives CASSSLGQGEQPQHF.